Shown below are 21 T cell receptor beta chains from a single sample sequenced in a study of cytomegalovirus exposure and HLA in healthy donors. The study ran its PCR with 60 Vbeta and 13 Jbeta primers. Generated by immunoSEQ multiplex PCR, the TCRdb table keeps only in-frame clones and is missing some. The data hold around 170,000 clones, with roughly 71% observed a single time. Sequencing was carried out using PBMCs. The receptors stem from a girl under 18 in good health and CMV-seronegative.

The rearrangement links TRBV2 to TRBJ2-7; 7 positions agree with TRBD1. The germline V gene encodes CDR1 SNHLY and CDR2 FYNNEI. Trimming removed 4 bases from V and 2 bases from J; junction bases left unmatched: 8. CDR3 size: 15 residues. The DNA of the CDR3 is TGTGCCAGCAGTGCATCAGGGGGAAGTCCCTACGAGCAGTACTTC. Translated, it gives CASSASGGSPYEQYF.

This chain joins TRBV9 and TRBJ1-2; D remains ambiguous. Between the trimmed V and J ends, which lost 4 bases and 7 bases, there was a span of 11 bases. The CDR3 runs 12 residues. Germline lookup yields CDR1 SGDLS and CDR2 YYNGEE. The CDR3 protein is CASSTSPFGYTF. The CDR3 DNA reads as TGTGCCAGCAGCACCAGTCCCTTTGGCTACACCTTC. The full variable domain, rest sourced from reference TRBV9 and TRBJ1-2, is DSGVTQTPKHLITATGQRVTLRCSPRSGDLSVYWYQQSLDQGLQFLIQYYNGEERAKGNILERFSAQQFPDLHSELNLSSLELGDSALYFCASSTSPFGYTFGSGTRLTVV.

The CDR3 sequence is CASSGEMYSSGNTIYF. The CDR3 bases are TGTGCCAGCAGTGGAGAGATGTACAGCTCTGGAAACACCATATATTTT. V gene TRBV25-1 combines with J gene TRBJ1-3; D is undetermined. This CDR3 has 16 residues. Per the germline V gene, CDR1 is MGHDK and CDR2 is SYGVNS. V was cut by 4 bases and J by 0 bases, with 13 bases left in between.

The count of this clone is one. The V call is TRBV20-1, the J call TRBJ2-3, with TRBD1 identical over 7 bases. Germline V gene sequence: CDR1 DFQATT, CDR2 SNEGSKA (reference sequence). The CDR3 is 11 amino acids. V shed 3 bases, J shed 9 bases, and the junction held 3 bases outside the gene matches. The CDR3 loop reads CSASPTGTQYF. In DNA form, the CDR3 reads TGCAGTGCTAGCCCGACAGGGACGCAGTATTTT.

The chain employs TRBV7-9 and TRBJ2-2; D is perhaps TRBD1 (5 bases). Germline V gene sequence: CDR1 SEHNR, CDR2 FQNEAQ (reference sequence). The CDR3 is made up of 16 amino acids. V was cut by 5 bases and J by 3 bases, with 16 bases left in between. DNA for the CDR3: TGTGCCAGCAGCCAAACAAGGGGTCAAGACACCGGGGAGCTGTTTTTT. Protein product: CASSQTRGQDTGELFF.

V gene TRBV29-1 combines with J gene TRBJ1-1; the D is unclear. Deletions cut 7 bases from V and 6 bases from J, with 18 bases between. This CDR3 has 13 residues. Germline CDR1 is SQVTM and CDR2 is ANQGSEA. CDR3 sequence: CSASDRRWAEAFF. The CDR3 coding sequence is TGCAGCGCTTCCGACCGGCGGTGGGCTGAAGCTTTCTTT.

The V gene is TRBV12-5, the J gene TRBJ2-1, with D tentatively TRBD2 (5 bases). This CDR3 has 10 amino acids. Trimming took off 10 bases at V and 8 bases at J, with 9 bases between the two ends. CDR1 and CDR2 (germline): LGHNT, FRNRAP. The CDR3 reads CATNGDEQFF. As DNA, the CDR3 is TGTGCTACCAACGGGGATGAGCAGTTCTTC.

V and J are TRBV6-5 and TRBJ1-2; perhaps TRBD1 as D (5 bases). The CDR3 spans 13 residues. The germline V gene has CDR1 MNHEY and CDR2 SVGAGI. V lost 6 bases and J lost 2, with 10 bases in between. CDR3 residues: CASSGRGNYGYTF. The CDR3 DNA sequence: TGTGCCAGCAGCGGGAGGGGCAACTATGGCTACACCTTC.

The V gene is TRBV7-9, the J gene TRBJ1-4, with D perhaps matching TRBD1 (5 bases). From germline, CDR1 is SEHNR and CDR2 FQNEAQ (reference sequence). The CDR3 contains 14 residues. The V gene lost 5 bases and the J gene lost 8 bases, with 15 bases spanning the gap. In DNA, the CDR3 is TGTGCCAGCAGCACAGGACTAGGGAGCGAAAAACTGTTTTTT. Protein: CASSTGLGSEKLFF. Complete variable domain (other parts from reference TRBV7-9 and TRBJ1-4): DTGVSQNPRHKITKRGQNVTFRCDPISEHNRLYWYRQTLGQGPEFLTYFQNEAQLEKSRLLSDRFSAERPKGSFSTLEIQRTEQGDSAMYLCASSTGLGSEKLFFGSGTQLSVL.

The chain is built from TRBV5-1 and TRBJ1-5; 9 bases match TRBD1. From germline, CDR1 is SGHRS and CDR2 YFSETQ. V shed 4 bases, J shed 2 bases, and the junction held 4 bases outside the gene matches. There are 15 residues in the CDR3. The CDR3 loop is CASSVGQGRNQPQHF. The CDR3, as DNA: TGCGCCAGCAGCGTGGGACAGGGCCGCAATCAGCCCCAGCATTTT.

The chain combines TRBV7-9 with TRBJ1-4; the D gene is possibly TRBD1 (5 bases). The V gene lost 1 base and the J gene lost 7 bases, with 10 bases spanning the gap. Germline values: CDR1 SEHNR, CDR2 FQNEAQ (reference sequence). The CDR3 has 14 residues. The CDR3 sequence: CASSLEGPGEKLFF. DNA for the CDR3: TGTGCCAGCAGCTTAGAGGGGCCGGGTGAAAAACTGTTTTTT.

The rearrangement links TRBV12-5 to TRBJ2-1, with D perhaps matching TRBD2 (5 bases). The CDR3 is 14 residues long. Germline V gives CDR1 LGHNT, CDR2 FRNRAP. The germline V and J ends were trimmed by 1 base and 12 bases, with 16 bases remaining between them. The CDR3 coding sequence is TGTGCTAGTGGTTTGGGTCTAGCTAGGTTGGTGCAGTTCTTC. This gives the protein CASGLGLARLVQFF.

The CDR3 region is CASSSSQRGGVFEQYF. The CDR3 DNA is TGTGCCAGCAGTTCCTCCCAGAGGGGGGGGGTCTTTGAGCAGTACTTC. The V call is TRBV6-5, the J call TRBJ2-7, with a possible D match to TRBD2 (7 bases). The CDR3 is 16 residues long. The germline V and J ends were trimmed by 4 bases and 7 bases, with 23 bases remaining between them. Germline loops: CDR1 MNHEY, CDR2 SVGAGI.

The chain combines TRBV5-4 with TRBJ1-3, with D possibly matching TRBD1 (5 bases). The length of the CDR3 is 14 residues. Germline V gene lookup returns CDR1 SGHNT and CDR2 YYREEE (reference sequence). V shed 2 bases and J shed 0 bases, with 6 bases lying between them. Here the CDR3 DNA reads TGTGCCAGCAGCTTCCAGGGCTCTGGAAACACCATATATTTT. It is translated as CASSFQGSGNTIYF.

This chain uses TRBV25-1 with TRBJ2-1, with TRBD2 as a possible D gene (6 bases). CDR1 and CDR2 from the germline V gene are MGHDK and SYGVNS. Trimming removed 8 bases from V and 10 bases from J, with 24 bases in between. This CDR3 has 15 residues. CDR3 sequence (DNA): TGTGCCAGCTCCGATTCCCGGGACTGGGCCCAAGAGCAGTTCTTC. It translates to CASSDSRDWAQEQFF.

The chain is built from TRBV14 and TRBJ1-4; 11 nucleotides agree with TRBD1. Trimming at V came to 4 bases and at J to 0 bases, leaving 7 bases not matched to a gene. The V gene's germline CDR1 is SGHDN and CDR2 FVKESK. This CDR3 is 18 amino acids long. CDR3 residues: CASSPRDRGVATNEKLFF. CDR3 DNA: TGTGCCAGCAGCCCCCGGGACAGGGGGGTTGCAACTAATGAAAAACTGTTTTTT.

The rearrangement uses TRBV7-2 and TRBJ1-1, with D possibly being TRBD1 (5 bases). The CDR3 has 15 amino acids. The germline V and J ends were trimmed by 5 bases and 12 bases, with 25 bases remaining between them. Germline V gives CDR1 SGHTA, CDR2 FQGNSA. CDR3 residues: CASSPPGGDGGATFF. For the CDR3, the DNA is TGTGCCAGCAGCCCCCCCGGGGGGGACGGAGGGGCGACTTTCTTT.

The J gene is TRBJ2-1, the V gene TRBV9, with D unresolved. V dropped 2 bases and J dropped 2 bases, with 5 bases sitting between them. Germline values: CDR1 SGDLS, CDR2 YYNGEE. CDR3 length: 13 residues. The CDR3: CASSVTTYNEQFF. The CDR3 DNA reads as TGTGCCAGCAGCGTTACTACCTACAATGAGCAGTTCTTC. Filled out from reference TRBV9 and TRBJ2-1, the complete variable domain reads DSGVTQTPKHLITATGQRVTLRCSPRSGDLSVYWYQQSLDQGLQFLIQYYNGEERAKGNILERFSAQQFPDLHSELNLSSLELGDSALYFCASSVTTYNEQFFGPGTRLTVL.

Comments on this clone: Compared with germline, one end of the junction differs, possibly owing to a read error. CDR3 DNA: TGCGCCAGCAGCTTGGAAGGCCCGGCAGGGGCTTTC. Translated, it gives CASSLEGPAGAF. The V gene is TRBV5-1, the J gene TRBJ1-2; the D gene is possibly TRBD1 (6 bases). This CDR3 has 12 amino acids. Looked up from germline, CDR1 is SGHRS and CDR2 is YFSETQ.

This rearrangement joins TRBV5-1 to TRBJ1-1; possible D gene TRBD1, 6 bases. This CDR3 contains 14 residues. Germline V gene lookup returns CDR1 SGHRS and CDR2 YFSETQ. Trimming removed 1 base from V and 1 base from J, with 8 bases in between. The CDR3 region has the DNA TGCGCCAGCAGCTTGCAGGGGCGGAACACTGAAGCTTTCTTT. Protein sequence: CASSLQGRNTEAFF.

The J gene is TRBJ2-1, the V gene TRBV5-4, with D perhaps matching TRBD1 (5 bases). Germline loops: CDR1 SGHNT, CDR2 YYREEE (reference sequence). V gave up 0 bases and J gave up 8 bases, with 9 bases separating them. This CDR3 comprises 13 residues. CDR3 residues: CASSLAGADEQFF. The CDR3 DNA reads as TGTGCCAGCAGCTTGGCTGGGGCGGATGAGCAGTTCTTC.